These T cell receptor beta chains were read from a single sample in a study of CD8 T cells in ankylosing spondylitis. TCRdb passed the 5' RACE reads through MiXCR, listing each CDR3 protein once. The table lists about 840,000 distinct CDR3 sequences, 12% of them singletons. Sequencing was carried out using blood, either unsorted or a sorted T cell fraction (not recorded which). Every receptor here comes from a male donor with ankylosing spondylitis. The CDR3 runs from the conserved cysteine through the conserved F or W. D genes are given only for firm matches. Clone size appears in some rows only: once, few, many, or a class for an expanded clone.

d_gene	v_gene	abundance	j_gene	CDR3nt	CDR3aa
.	TRBV5-1	.	TRBJ1-5	TGCGCCAGCAGCTCGCCGGACAGTTCCTCGGGTCGGCCCCAGCATTTT	CASSSPDSSSGRPQHF
.	TRBV7-2	.	TRBJ2-5	TGTGCCAGCAGCTTTAACGGCCGAGAGACCCAGTACTTC	CASSFNGRETQYF
.	TRBV7-9	.	TRBJ2-5	TGTGCCAGCAGCCCAAGAATGCCGGTCCAAGAGACCCAGTACTTC	CASSPRMPVQETQYF
.	TRBV7-2	.	TRBJ2-7	TGTGCCAGCAGCCCGCAGGCAGGGTTCCACGAGCAGTACTTC	CASSPQAGFHEQYF
.	TRBV7-2	.	TRBJ2-2	TGTGCCAGCAGCTTCAAAGGGGGGAACACCGGGGAGCTGTTTTTT	CASSFKGGNTGELFF
TRBD2	TRBV6-2/TRBV6-3	.	TRBJ2-3	TGTGCCAGCAGAGGTAATCCTAGCGGGAGGGCCACAGATACGCAGTATTTT	CASRGNPSGRATDTQYF
TRBD2	TRBV5-1	.	TRBJ2-1	TGCGCCCCCTTCTTGGGACTAGCGGGGGCCGGCTCCTACAATGAGCAGTTCTTC	CAPFLGLAGAGSYNEQFF
.	TRBV7-9	few	TRBJ2-1	TGTGCCAGCAGTCCGCACGGGAGCTCTGAGCAGTTCTTC	CASSPHGSSEQFF
TRBD1	TRBV12-3/TRBV12-4	many	TRBJ1-6	TGTGCCAGCATCCTAGACAGGGAGCATTCACCCCTCCACTTT	CASILDREHSPLHF
.	TRBV20-1	few	TRBJ2-7	TGCAGTGCTAGAGCTGCGGGGGCCAGCTACGAGCAGTACTTC	CSARAAGASYEQYF
.	TRBV9	.	TRBJ2-1	TGTGCCAGCAGCGTATGGGACTCCTACAATGAGCAGTTCTTC	CASSVWDSYNEQFF
.	TRBV6-1	few	TRBJ2-5	TGTGCCAGCAGAGCTCCGGGACACTCGTCCCAGTACTTC	CASRAPGHSSQYF
TRBD1	TRBV6-1	.	TRBJ1-1	TGTGCCAGCAGTAAGCGAGGGACAGGGGGCTTGAACACTGAAGCTTTCTTT	CASSKRGTGGLNTEAFF
TRBD2	TRBV29-1	many	TRBJ2-5	TGCAGCGTGCTAGCGGGGCCGGGGGAGACCCAGTACTTC	CSVLAGPGETQYF
TRBD2	TRBV6-5	.	TRBJ2-1	TGTGCCAGCAGTTACACCGGACTAGCGGGGTACAATGAGCAGTTCTTC	CASSYTGLAGYNEQFF
TRBD1	TRBV6-5	few	TRBJ2-7	TGTGCCAGCAGTTACTACGGACAGGGCCGCGAGCAGTACTTC	CASSYYGQGREQYF
TRBD2	TRBV5-1	few	TRBJ2-1	TGCGCCAGCAGCCCCGGCGGGGGGTTAGCGGGACGGTATGAGCAGTTCTTC	CASSPGGGLAGRYEQFF
.	TRBV9	.	TRBJ2-6	TGTGCCAGCAGCCCCTTTTCTAGTGCCTCTGGGGCCAACGTCCTGACTTTC	CASSPFSSASGANVLTF
TRBD1	TRBV5-1	.	TRBJ2-2	TGCGCCAGCAGCTTGTCCCTGACAGGGCACACCGGGGAGCTGTTTTTT	CASSLSLTGHTGELFF
.	TRBV5-1	many	TRBJ2-3	TGTGCCAGCAGCTTAGGAATCGCAGATACGCAGTATTTT	CASSLGIADTQYF
TRBD2	TRBV5-1	few	TRBJ2-5	TGCGCCAGCAGCTTGCTGGCTAGCGGGGGCCAAGAGACCCAGTACTTC	CASSLLASGGQETQYF
.	TRBV9	.	TRBJ2-7	TGTGCCAGCAGCAGTGACAGGTGGCTCGAGCAGTACTTC	CASSSDRWLEQYF
.	TRBV27	.	TRBJ2-5	TGTGCCAGCGGGCTCCTCCGAGAGACCCAGTACTTC	CASGLLRETQYF
.	TRBV5-5	.	TRBJ1-2	TGTGCCAGCAGCCAGCCATCGAGTGGCTACACCTTC	CASSQPSSGYTF
TRBD1	TRBV20-1	.	TRBJ1-2	TGCAGTGCTCGACGACAGGGTCGGCACTATGGCTACACCTTC	CSARRQGRHYGYTF
.	TRBV5-1	.	TRBJ1-2	TGCGCCAGCAGTGACCCGGGGCCAAATGGCTACACCTTC	CASSDPGPNGYTF
.	TRBV20-1	many	TRBJ2-2	TGCAGTGCCAGGTCTGGTTACACCGGGGAGCTGTTTTTT	CSARSGYTGELFF